This T cell receptor (beta chain) emerged from a study of T cell responses to AZD1222 COVID-19 vaccine. Clones were sequenced by immunoSEQ multiplex PCR, and TCRdb holds only the in-frame ones, with some missing. The sample lists around 72,000 clones, around 86% occurring once. Germline V CDR1 and CDR2: SGDLS, YYNGEE. Trimming removed 0 bases from V and 5 bases from J; junction bases left unmatched: 6. This CDR3 has 16 amino acids. The material was peripheral blood, obtained on day 0 of AZD1222 vaccination. V gene TRBV9 combines with J gene TRBJ2-5; TRBD2 matches 11 bases. This clonotype originated in an adult in good health. CDR3 in amino acids: CASSVGGTSGGETQYF. CDR3 bases: TGTGCCAGCAGCGTAGGGGGGACTAGCGGTGGGGAGACCCAGTACTTC.